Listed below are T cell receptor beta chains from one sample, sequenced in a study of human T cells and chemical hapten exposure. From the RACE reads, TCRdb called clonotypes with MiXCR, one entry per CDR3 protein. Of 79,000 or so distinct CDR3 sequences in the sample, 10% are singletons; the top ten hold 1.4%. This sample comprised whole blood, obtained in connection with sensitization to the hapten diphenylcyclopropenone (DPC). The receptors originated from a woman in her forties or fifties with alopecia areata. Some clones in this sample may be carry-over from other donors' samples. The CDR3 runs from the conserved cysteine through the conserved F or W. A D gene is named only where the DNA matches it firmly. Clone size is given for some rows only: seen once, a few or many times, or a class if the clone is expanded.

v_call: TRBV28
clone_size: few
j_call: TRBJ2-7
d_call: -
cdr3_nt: TGTGCCAGCAGTTTGAGGACGGGGCACCACGAGCAGTACTTC
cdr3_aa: CASSLRTGHHEQYF

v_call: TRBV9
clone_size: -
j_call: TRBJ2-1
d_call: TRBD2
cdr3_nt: TGTGCCAGCAGCGTAGCCCCCCCGGGACTAGGGGCCTACAATGAGCAGTTCTTC
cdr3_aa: CASSVAPPGLGAYNEQFF

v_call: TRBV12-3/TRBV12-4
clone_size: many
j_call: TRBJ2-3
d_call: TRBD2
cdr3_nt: TGTGCCAGCAGTTTACTCCGGATAGCGGGAGGAGGAGATACGCAGTATTTT
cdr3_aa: CASSLLRIAGGGDTQYF

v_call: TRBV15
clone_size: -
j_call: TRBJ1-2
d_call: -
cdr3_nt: TGTGCCACCAGCAGAGATCGGTCGTACACCTTC
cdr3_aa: CATSRDRSYTF

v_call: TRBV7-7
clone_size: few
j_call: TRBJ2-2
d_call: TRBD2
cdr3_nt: TGTGCTAGCAGCTTACTAGCGGGGACCGGGGAGCTGTTTTTT
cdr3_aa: CASSLLAGTGELFF

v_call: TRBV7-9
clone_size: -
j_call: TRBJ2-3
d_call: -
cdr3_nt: TGTGCCAGCAGCTTAGCGCAGGGGATCACAGATACGCAGTATTTT
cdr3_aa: CASSLAQGITDTQYF

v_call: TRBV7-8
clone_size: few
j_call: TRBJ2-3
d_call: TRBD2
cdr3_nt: TGTGCCAGCAGACTAGCGGGAGGTACAGATACGCAGTATTTT
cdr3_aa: CASRLAGGTDTQYF

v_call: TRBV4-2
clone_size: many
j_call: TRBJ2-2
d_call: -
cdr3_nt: TGTGCCAGCAGCCAAGAACAAGTCAACACCGGGGAGCTGTTTTTT
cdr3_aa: CASSQEQVNTGELFF

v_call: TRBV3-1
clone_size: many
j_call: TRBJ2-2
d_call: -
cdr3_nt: TGTGCCAGCAGCCAATCGGTTACGACCGGGACCGAGGTGTGGACCGGGGAGCTGTTTTTT
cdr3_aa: CASSQSVTTGTEVWTGELFF

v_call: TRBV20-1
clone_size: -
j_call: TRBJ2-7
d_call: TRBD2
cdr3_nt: TGCAGTGCTAGGTCAGCGGGGACTTACGAGCAGTACTTC
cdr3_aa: CSARSAGTYEQYF

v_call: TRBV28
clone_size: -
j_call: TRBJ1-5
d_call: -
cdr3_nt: TGTGCCAGCAGTTTATGGCGTAGCACGTCCAATCAGCCCCAGCATTTT
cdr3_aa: CASSLWRSTSNQPQHF

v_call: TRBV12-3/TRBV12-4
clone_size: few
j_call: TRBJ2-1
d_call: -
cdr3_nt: TGTGCCAGCAGCGCCGGGACCCCGGCCAATGAGCAGTTCTTC
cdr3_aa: CASSAGTPANEQFF

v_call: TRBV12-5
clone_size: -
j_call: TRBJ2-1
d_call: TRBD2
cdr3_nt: TGTGCTAGTGGTTTGGCCGGGACTAGCGGGAGTAGCTCCTACAATGAGCAGTTCTTC
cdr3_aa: CASGLAGTSGSSSYNEQFF

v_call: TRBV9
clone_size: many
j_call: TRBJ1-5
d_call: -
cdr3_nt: TGTGCCAGCAGCGTAGGGGGGTATAGCAATCAGCCCCAGCATTTT
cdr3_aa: CASSVGGYSNQPQHF

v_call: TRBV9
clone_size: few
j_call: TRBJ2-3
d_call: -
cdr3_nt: TGTGCCAGCAGCACTGGGAGAGATACGCAGTATTTT
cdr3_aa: CASSTGRDTQYF

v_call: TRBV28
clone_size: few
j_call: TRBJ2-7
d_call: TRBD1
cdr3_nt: TGTGCCAGCAGTCCTTTGGACAGGGACGCCCACGAGCAGTACTTC
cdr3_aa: CASSPLDRDAHEQYF

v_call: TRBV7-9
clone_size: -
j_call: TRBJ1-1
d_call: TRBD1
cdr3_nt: TGTGCCAGCAGCATAGGACAGGCTAGGGGGGCTTTCTTT
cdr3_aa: CASSIGQARGAFF

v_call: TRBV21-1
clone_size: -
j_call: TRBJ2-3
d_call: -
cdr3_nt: TGTGCCAGCAGCCTAAGACAGGAGCCAAATCCTAGCACAGATACGCAGTATTTT
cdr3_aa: CASSLRQEPNPSTDTQYF

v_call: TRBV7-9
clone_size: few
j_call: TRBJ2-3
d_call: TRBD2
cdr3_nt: TGTGCCAGCAGCTTATGGGTCGGCGGGAGAGATACGCAGTATTTT
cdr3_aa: CASSLWVGGRDTQYF

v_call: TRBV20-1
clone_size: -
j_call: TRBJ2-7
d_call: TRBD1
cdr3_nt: TGCAGTGCCCCCTCGACAGGGTACGAGCAGTACTTC
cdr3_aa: CSAPSTGYEQYF

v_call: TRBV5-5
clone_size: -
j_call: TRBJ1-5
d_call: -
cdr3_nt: TGTGCCAGCAGCCAAAACCCTTTCAATCAGCCCCAGCATTTT
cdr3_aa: CASSQNPFNQPQHF

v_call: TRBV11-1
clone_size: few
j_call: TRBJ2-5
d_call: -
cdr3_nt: TGTGCCAGCAGCCGAGACGAGACCCAGTACTTC
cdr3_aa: CASSRDETQYF

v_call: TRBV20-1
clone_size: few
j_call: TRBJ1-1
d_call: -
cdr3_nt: TGCAGTGCTAGAGATCAATTGCGGAACACTGAAGCTTTCTTT
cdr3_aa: CSARDQLRNTEAFF